These T cell receptor beta chains were read from a single sample in a study of CD8 T cells in Susac syndrome. TCRdb re-derived calls from the immunoSEQ multiplex PCR reads in MiXCR, one entry per CDR3 protein. The data contain fewer than 200,000 distinct CDR3 sequences, approximately 95% of them singletons. Material for sequencing was CD8+ T cells from PBMCs. These receptor sequences come from a human donor with multiple sclerosis. Each CDR3 is given without its conserved first and last residue. Each record gives: clone size, J gene, CDR3 length, D gene, V gene, CDR3 protein. The D gene is left open where the match is weak. A row's size may be missing; if present it is once, few, many or a size class.

once,TRBJ1-1,11,.,TRBV23-1,ASSRGSDTEAF
.,TRBJ2-4,12,.,TRBV30,AWSATIAKNIQY
.,TRBJ2-5,13,.,TRBV12-5,ASGLAPLSGETQY
.,TRBJ2-7,12,TRBD1,TRBV5-1,ASSGGQLRYEQY
.,TRBJ2-4,14,.,TRBV7-9,ASSLWTKIAKNIQY
.,TRBJ2-5,13,TRBD1,TRBV12-3/TRBV12-4,ASSPSWTGTSAQY
.,TRBJ1-5,14,.,TRBV3-1,ASSQGGVYSNQPQH
once,TRBJ2-5,14,.,TRBV28,ASSFSPAQGQETQY
once,TRBJ2-7,13,TRBD2,TRBV6-1,ASSEQTSGTGEQY
.,TRBJ2-1,10,.,TRBV7-9,ASSAMNNEQF
.,TRBJ2-1,13,.,TRBV28,ASTRGVGPYNEQF
.,TRBJ2-3,15,TRBD2,TRBV9,ASSVATLREGLDTQY
once,TRBJ2-7,14,.,TRBV7-2,ASSLAPAGATYEQY
.,TRBJ2-5,9,.,TRBV2,ASKLQETQY
.,TRBJ2-7,11,.,TRBV20-1,SAREHRSGEQY